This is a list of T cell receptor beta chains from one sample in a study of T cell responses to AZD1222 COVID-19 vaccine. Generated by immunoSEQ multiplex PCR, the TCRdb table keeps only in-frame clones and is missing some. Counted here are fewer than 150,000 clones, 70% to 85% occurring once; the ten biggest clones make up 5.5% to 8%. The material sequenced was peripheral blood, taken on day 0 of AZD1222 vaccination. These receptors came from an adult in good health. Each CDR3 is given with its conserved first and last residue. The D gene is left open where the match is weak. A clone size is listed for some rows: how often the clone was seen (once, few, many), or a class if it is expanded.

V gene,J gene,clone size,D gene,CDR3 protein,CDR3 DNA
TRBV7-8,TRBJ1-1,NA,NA,CASSPTGTIGMNTEAFF,TGTGCCAGCAGCCCCACCGGGACAATTGGCATGAACACTGAAGCTTTCTTT
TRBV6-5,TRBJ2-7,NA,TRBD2,CASSYFGTRYEQYF,TGTGCCAGCAGTTACTTCGGGACTAGGTACGAGCAGTACTTC
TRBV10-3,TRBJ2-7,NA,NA,CAISEPGGRTTGEQYF,TGTGCCATCAGTGAGCCGGGGGGCAGGACTACAGGCGAGCAGTACTTC
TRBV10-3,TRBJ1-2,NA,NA,CAISPQGYGYTF,TGTGCCATCAGTCCCCAGGGGTATGGCTACACCTTC
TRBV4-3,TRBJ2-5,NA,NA,CASSQNTVGGKTQYF,TGCGCCAGCAGCCAGAACACGGTTGGTGGTAAGACCCAGTACTTC
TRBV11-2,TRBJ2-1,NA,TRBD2,CASSLGAGGLNEQFF,TGTGCCAGCAGCTTAGGGGCGGGGGGCTTAAATGAGCAGTTCTTC
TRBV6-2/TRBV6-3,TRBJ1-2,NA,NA,CASSYSMGQPSSYTF,TGTGCCAGCAGTTACTCGATGGGCCAGCCCAGCTCCTACACCTTC
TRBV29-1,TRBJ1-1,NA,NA,CSVGRIEAFF,TGCAGCGTTGGACGGATTGAAGCTTTCTTT
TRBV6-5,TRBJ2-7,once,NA,CASSSTGHDPAYEQYF,TGTGCCAGCAGTTCCACAGGGCATGATCCCGCCTACGAGCAGTACTTC
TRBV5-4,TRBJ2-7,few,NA,CASSTTQSRAYEQYF,TGTGCCAGCAGCACCACCCAATCGAGAGCCTACGAGCAGTACTTC
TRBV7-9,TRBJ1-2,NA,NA,CASSFSGAFRGYTF,TGTGCCAGCAGCTTTTCCGGGGCATTTCGTGGCTACACCTTC
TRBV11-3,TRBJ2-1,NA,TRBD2,CASSSGTSRVHNEQFF,TGTGCCAGCAGCAGCGGGACTAGCCGGGTTCACAATGAGCAGTTCTTC
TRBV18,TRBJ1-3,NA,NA,CASSPRGTIPNTIYF,TGTGCCAGCTCACCTCGGGGGACCATACCGAACACCATATATTTT
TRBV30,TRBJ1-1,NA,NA,CAWGEGSGTEAFF,TGTGCCTGGGGGGAGGGGTCGGGCACTGAAGCTTTCTTT
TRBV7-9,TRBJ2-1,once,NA,CASKNSGDSLIF,TGTGCCAGCAAAAACTCGGGAGATAGCCTGATCTTC
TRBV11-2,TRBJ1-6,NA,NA,CASSSSQGRSPLHF,TGTGCCAGCAGCTCCTCACAGGGACGGTCACCCCTCCACTTT
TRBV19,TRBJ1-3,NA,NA,CASSSTGVRNTIYF,TGTGCCAGTAGTTCAACAGGAGTCCGAAACACCATATATTTT
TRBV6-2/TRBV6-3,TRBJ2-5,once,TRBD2,CASSPLWRGGRQETQYF,TGTGCCAGCAGCCCCCTGTGGCGGGGGGGTCGTCAAGAGACCCAGTACTTC